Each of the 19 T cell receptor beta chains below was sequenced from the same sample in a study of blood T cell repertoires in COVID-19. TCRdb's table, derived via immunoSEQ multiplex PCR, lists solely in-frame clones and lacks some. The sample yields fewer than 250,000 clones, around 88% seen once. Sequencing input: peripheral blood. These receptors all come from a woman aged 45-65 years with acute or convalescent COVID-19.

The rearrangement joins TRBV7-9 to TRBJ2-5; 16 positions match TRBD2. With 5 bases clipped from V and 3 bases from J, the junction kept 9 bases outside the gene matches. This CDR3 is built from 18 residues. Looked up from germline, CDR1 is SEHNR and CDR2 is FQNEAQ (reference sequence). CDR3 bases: TGTGCCAGCAGCCCTGGGACTAGCGGGAGGGAAAGGGAAGAGACCCAGTACTTC. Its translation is CASSPGTSGREREETQYF.

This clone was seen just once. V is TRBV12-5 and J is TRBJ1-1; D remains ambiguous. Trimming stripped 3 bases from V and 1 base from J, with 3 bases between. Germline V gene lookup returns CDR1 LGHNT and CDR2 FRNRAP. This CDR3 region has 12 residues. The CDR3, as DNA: TGTGCTAGTGGTTTTCAGAACACTGAAGCTTTCTTT. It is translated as CASGFQNTEAFF.

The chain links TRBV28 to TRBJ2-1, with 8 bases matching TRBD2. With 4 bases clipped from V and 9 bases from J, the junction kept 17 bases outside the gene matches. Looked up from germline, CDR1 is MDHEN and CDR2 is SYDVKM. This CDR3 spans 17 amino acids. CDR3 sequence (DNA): TGTGCCAGCAGTTCTGAGCGATCCGGGAGGGTGGGGAGTGAGCAGTTCTTC. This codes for CASSSERSGRVGSEQFF.

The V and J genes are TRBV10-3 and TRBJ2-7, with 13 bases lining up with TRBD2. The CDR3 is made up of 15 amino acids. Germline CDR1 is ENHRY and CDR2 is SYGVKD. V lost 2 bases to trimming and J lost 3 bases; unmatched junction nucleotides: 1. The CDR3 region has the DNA TGTGCCATCAGTGAGGGGACTAGCGGGATCTACGAGCAGTACTTC. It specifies CAISEGTSGIYEQYF.

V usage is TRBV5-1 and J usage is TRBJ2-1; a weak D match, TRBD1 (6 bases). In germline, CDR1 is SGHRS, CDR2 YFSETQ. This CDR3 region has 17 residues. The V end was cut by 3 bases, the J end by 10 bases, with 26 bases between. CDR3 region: CASSSMLQGPVAQEQFF. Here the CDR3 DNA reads TGCGCCAGCAGCTCTATGCTACAGGGACCCGTGGCGCAAGAGCAGTTCTTC.

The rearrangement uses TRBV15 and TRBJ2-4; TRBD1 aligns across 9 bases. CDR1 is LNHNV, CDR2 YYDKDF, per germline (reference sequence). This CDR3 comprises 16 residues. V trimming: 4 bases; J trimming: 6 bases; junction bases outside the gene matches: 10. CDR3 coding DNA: TGTGCCACCAGCACACTAAACAGGGGGCTGGGAAACATTCAGTACTTC. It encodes CATSTLNRGLGNIQYF.

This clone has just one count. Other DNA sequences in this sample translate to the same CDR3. The CDR3: CASSLEGGGPYSYEQYF. The CDR3 DNA follows: TGTGCCAGCAGCTTAGAAGGCGGGGGCCCCTACTCCTACGAGCAGTACTTC. The rearrangement joins TRBV7-8 to TRBJ2-7; TRBD2 might be the D (7 bases). The CDR3 is made up of 17 amino acids. Germline V gene data show CDR1 as SGHVS and CDR2 as FQNEAQ. The ends were cut back, 1 base at V and 0 bases at J, with 16 bases in the middle.

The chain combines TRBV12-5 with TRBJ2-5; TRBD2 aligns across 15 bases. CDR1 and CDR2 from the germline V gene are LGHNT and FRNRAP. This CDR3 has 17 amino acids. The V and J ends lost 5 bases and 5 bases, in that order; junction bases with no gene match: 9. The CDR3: CASGLGLAGGRAETQYF. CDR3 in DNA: TGTGCTAGTGGTCTGGGACTAGCGGGAGGTCGTGCGGAGACCCAGTACTTC.

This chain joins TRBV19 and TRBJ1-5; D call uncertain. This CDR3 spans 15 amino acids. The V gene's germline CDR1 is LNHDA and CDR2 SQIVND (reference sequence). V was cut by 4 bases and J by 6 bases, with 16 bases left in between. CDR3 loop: CASSKGWAGGQPQHF. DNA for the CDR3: TGTGCCAGTAGTAAAGGTTGGGCGGGAGGTCAGCCCCAGCATTTT.

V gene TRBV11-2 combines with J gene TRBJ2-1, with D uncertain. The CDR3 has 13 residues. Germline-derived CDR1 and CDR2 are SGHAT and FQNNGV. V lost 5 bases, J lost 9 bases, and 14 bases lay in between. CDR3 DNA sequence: TGTGCCAGCAGCGCCCGCCCCGAGGCTGAGCAGTTCTTC. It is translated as CASSARPEAEQFF.

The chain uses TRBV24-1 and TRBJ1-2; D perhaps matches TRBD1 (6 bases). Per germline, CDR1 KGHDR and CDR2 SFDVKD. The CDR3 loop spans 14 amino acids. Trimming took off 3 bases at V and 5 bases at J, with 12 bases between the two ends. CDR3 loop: CATSDGDIWYGYTF. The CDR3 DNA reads TGTGCCACCAGTGATGGGGACATTTGGTATGGCTACACCTTC.

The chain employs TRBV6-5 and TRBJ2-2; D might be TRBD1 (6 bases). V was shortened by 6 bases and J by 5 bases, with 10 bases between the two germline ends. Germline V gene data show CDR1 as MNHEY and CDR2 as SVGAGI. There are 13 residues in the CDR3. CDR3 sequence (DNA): TGTGCCAGCAGAAGGGGGAGTACCGGGGAGCTGTTTTTT. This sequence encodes CASRRGSTGELFF.

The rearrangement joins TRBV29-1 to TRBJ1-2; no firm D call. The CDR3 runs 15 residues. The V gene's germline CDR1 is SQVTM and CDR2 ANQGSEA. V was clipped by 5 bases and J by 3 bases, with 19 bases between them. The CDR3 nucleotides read TGCAGCGTTTTCCTTGGGCGCCCACCGGACTATGGCTACACCTTC. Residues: CSVFLGRPPDYGYTF.

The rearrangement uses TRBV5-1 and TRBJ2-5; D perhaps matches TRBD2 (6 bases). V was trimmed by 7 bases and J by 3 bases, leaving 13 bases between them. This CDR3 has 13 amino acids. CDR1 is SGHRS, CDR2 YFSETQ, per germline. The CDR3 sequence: CASREHSEETQYF. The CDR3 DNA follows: TGCGCCAGCCGGGAGCACTCGGAAGAGACCCAGTACTTC.

The CDR3 protein is CASSLFLGSDNEQFF. The CDR3 coding sequence is TGTGCCAGCAGCTTATTTTTGGGGAGTGACAATGAGCAGTTCTTC. This chain connects TRBV11-2 to TRBJ2-1, with D possibly TRBD2 on 5 matching bases. Per the germline V gene, CDR1 is SGHAT and CDR2 is FQNNGV. The CDR3 runs to 15 residues. The V end lost 2 bases, the J end lost 5 bases, and 13 bases lay between the germline ends.

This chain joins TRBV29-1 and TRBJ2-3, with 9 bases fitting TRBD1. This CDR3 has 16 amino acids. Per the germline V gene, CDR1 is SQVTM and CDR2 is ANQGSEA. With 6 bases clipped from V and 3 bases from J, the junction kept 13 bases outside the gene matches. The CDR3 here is CSVVNRDRVTTDTQYF. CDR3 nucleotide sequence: TGCAGCGTCGTAAACCGGGACAGGGTAACTACAGATACGCAGTATTTT.

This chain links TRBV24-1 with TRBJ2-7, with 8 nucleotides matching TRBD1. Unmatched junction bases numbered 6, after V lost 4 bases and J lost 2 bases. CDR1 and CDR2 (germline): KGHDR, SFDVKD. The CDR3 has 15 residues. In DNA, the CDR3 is TGTGCCACCAGTGACCCCGGGACAGGTGCCTACGAGCAGTACTTC. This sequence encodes CATSDPGTGAYEQYF.

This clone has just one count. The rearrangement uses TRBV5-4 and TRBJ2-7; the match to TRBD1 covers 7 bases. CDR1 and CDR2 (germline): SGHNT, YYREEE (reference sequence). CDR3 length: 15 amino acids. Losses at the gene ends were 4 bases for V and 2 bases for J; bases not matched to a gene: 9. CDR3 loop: CASSGVGTATYEQYF. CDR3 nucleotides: TGTGCCAGCAGCGGGGTGGGGACAGCAACCTACGAGCAGTACTTC. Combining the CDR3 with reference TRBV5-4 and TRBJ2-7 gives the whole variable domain ETGVTQSPTHLIKTRGQQVTLRCSSQSGHNTVSWYQQALGQGPQFIFQYYREEENGRGNFPPRFSGLQFPNYSSELNVNALELDDSALYLCASSGVGTATYEQYFGPGTRLTVT.

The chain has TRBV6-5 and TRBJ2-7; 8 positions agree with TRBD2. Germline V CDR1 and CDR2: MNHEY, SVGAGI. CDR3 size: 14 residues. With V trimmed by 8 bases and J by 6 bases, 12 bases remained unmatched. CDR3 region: CASGPREGLGEQYF. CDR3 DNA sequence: TGTGCCAGCGGGCCCCGGGAGGGCCTGGGCGAGCAGTACTTC.